This T cell receptor (beta chain) was documented in a study of OX40 agonist ivuxolimab in advanced cancers. Study-wide results and limits: Expanded clones were, on average, more numerous in CD8+ T cells than in CD4+. Nonresponders included some who also had low normalized T-cell clonal expansion. Clonal expansion from baseline to week 6 occurred in both CD4+ and CD8+ T cells.

This clone was counted between two and nine times. No antigen is known for it. CDR1 is SGHRS, CDR2 YFSETQ, per germline. The V and J ends lost 0 bases and 4 bases respectively, with 19 bases between them. The CDR3 is made up of 17 amino acids. The data were produced by immunoSEQ multiplex PCR, yet TCRdb's version contains in-frame clones alone and is incomplete. Of about 54,000 clones in the sample, approximately 90% are singletons; the top ten hold roughly 12%. This chain links TRBV5-1 with TRBJ1-2; possible D gene TRBD1, 5 bases. The TCR originated in an adult with an advanced solid tumor such as melanoma, head and neck, liver or kidney cancer. Sample: CD4+ or CD8+ T cells sorted from blood, taken in a trial of the OX40 agonist ivuxolimab. CDR3 nucleotides: TGCGCCAGCAGCTTGGCTGGGGCAGGGACGAGTCCCTATGGCTACACCTTC. This sequence encodes CASSLAGAGTSPYGYTF. The full variable domain, rest sourced from reference TRBV5-1 and TRBJ1-2, is KAGVTQTPRYLIKTRGQQVTLSCSPISGHRSVSWYQQTPGQGLQFLFEYFSETQRNKGNFPGRFSGRQFSNSRSEMNVSTLELGDSALYLCASSLAGAGTSPYGYTFGSGTRLTVV.